This TCR beta chain was identified during a study of control samples from healthy donors and cancer patients. The method was immunoSEQ multiplex PCR; TCRdb's version includes in-frame clones alone and lacks a portion of them. The sample gives 150,000 or so clones, about 90% of which show up once; 12% is in the top ten. The ends lost 5 bases at V and 4 bases at J; junction bases unmatched: 6. Germline CDR1 and CDR2: MNHEY and SMNVEV (reference sequence). The CDR3 is 15 amino acids. The sequence was obtained from a young man in good health. The V call is TRBV27, the J call TRBJ1-1, with 11 bases fitting TRBD1. Sequenced sample: blood. The CDR3 bases are TGTGCCAGCAGTGTCGGACAGGGGGCCGGCACTGAAGCTTTCTTT. Protein product: CASSVGQGAGTEAFF.